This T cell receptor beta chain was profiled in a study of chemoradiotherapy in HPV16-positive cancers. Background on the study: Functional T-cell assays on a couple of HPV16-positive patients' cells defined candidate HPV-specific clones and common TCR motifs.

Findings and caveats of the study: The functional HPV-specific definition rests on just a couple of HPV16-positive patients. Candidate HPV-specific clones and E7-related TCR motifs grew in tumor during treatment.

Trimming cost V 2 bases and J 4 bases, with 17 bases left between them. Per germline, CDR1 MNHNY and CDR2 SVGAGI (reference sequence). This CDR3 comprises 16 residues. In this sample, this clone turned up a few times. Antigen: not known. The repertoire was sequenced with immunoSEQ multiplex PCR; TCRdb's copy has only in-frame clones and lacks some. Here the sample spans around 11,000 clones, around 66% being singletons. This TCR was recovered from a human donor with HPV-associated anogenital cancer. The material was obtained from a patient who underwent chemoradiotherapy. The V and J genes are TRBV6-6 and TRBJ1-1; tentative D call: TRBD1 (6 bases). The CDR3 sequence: CASSYGLGRGSTEAFF. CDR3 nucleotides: TGTGCCAGCAGTTACGGGCTCGGCAGGGGAAGCACTGAAGCTTTCTTT.